This T cell receptor (beta chain) stems from a study of blood T cell repertoires in COVID-19. In the study overall: The analysed material was cDNA or gDNA that came from T cells, B-cell-depleted T cells, or PBMCs.

V lost 2 bases and J lost 8; bases outside the gene matches: 13. The CDR3 length is 16 residues. Germline CDR1 and CDR2: SGHDT and YYEEEE. The protocol was immunoSEQ multiplex PCR, while the TCRdb copy is restricted to in-frame clones and leaves out a portion. The table shows roughly 140,000 clones, with 65% to 85% occurring only once. The rearrangement links TRBV5-6 to TRBJ1-2; 9 nucleotides agree with TRBD1. Material: peripheral blood. This receptor was obtained from a woman older than 75 with acute or convalescent COVID-19. DNA for the CDR3: TGTGCCAGCAGCTTAGTGGGACAGGGCTCGTCGAGAGGCTACACCTTC. Amino acids: CASSLVGQGSSRGYTF.